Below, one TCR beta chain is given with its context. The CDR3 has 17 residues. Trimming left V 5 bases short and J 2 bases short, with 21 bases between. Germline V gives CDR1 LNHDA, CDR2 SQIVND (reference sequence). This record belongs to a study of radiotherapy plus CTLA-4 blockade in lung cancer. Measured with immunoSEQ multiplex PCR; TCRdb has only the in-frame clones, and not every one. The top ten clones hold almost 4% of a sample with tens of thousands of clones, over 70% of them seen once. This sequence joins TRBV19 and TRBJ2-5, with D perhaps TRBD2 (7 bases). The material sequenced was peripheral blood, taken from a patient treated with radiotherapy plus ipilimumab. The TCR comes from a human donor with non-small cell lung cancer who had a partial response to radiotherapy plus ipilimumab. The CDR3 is CASSRPAWGGLQETQYF. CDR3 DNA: TGTGCCAGTAGTCGACCCGCCTGGGGGGGGCTTCAAGAGACCCAGTACTTC.